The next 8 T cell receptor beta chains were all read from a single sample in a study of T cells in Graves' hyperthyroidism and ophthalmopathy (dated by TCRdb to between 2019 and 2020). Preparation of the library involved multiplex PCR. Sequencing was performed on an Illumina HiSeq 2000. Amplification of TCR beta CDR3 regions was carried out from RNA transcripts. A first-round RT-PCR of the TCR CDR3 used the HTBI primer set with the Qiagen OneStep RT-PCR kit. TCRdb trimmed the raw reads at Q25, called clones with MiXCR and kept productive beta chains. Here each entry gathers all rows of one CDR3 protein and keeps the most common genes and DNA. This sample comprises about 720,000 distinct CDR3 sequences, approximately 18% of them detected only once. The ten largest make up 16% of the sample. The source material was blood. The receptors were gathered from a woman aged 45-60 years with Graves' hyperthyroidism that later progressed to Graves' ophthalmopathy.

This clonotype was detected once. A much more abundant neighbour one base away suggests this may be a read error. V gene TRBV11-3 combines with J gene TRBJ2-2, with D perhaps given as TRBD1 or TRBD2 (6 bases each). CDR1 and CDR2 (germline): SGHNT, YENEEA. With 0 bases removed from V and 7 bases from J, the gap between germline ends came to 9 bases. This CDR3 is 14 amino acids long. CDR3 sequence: CASSLEGGNGELFF. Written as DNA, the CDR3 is TGTGCCAGCAGCTTAGAGGGGGGCAACGGGGAGCTGTTTTTT. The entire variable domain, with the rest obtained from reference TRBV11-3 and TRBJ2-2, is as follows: EAGVVQSPRYKIIEKKQPVAFWCNPISGHNTLYWYLQNLGQGPELLIRYENEEAVDDSQLPKDRFSAERLKGVDSTLKIQPAELGDSAVYLCASSLEGGNGELFFGEGSRLTVL.

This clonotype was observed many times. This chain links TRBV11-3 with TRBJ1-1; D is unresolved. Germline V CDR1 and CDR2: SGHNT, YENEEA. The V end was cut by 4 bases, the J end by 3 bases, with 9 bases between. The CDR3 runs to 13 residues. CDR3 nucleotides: TGTGCCAGCAGCTATCAGGACGACACTGAAGCTTTCTTT. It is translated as CASSYQDDTEAFF.

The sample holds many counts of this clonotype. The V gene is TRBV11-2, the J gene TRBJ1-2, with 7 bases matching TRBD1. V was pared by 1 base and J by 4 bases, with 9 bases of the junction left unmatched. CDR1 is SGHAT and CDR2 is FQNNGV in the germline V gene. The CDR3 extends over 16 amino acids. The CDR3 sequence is CASSLAPRGRTYGYTF. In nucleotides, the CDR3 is TGTGCCAGCAGCTTAGCTCCCAGGGGGAGGACCTATGGCTACACCTTC.

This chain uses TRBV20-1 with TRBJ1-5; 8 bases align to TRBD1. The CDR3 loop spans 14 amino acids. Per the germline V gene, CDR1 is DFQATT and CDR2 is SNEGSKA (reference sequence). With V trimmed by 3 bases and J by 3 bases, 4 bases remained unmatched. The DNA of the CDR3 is TGCAGTGCTAGGGACAGGGATTACAATCAGCCCCAGCATTTT. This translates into CSARDRDYNQPQHF.

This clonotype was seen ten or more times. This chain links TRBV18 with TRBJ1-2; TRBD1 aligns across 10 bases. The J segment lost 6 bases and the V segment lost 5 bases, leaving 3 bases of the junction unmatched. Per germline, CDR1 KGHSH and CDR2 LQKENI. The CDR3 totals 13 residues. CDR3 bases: TGTGCCAGCTCATCGACAGGGGGCCATGGCTACACCTTC. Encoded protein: CASSSTGGHGYTF.

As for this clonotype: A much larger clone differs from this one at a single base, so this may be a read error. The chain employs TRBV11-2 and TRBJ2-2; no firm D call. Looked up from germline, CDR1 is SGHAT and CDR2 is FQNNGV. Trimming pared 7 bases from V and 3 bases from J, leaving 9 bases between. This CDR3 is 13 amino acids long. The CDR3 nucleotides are TGTGCCAGCACTCCAGTCTACACCGGGGAGCTGTTTTTT. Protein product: CASTPVYTGELFF.

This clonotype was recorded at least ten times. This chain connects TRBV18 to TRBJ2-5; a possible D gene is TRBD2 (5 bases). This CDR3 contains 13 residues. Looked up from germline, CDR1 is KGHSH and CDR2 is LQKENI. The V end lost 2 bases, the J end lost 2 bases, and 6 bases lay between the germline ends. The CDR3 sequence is CASSPSGQETQYF. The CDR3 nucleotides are TGTGCCAGCTCACCATCGGGGCAAGAGACCCAGTACTTC.

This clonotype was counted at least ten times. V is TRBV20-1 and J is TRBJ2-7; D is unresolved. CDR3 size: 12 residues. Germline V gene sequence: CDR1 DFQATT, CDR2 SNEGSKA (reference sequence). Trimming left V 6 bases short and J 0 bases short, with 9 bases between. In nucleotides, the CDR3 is TGCAGTGCAGAGTGGCGCTCCTACGAGCAGTACTTC. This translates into CSAEWRSYEQYF.